The 13 T cell receptor beta chains in this list originate from one sample, sequenced in a study of shared clonotypes between healthy human individuals (TCRdb year 2020). The library relied on the immunoSEQ multiplex PCR assay. TCRdb's version of the immuneACCESS table is confined to in-frame rearrangements and falls short of the full clone set. An unresolved V gene accounts for under half of the shortfall where checked; the remainder is of unknown origin. This sample holds fewer than 600,000 clones; around 77% were observed only once. Jointly, the top ten make up more than 10% of the sample. Sequences were obtained from PBMCs. These receptors came from a woman aged 40 to 49 in good health. Some clones in this sample may be carry-over from other donors' samples.

Concerning this clone itself: A read error is the likely source, as a far larger clone sits one nucleotide away. The CDR3 nucleotides are TGTGCCAGCAGTTACGGGGACGGCCCCACCGGGGAGCTGTTTTTT. Translating it yields CASSYGDGPTGELFF. The chain couples TRBV6-6 to TRBJ2-2, with D perhaps assigned TRBD1 or TRBD2 (5 bases each). Trimming shortened V by 2 bases and J by 4 bases, and 11 bases separated the two germline ends. Germline V gene sequence: CDR1 MNHNY, CDR2 SVGAGI (reference sequence). CDR3 size: 15 residues.

The chain carries TRBV15 and TRBJ2-7; D might be TRBD2 (6 bases). V lost 1 base to trimming and J lost 2 bases, with 12 bases between them. The germline CDR1 and CDR2 sequences are LNHNV and YYDKDF (reference sequence). This CDR3 region has 15 residues. The CDR3 spells CATSRGRDSAYEQYF. CDR3 in DNA: TGTGCCACCAGCAGAGGGAGGGACTCTGCCTACGAGCAGTACTTC.

V usage is TRBV18 and J usage is TRBJ2-7; TRBD1 matches at 9 bases. The CDR3 spans 16 residues. CDR1 is KGHSH, CDR2 LQKENI, per germline. V dropped 3 bases and J dropped 0; count of bases not matched to a gene: 6. In nucleotides, the CDR3 is TGTGCCAGCTCACCTGCTCGGACAGGGGTCTCCTACGAGCAGTACTTC. Translating it yields CASSPARTGVSYEQYF.

The V and J genes are TRBV25-1 and TRBJ2-7, with D unresolved. Trimming shortened V by 4 bases and J by 1 base, and 8 bases separated the two germline ends. The CDR3 runs to 13 residues. Germline CDR1 is MGHDK and CDR2 is SYGVNS. The DNA for the CDR3 is TGTGCCAGCAGTGTGGCAGGATCCTACGAGCAGTACTTC. Protein sequence: CASSVAGSYEQYF.

The genes are TRBV7-8 and TRBJ1-4; 7 nucleotides align to TRBD1. The junction had 3 bases not matched to a gene; V was cut back by 2 bases and J by 0 bases. This CDR3 region has 16 residues. Germline V gene sequence: CDR1 SGHVS, CDR2 FQNEAQ. The CDR3 here is CASSLRTGATNEKLFF. CDR3 DNA sequence: TGTGCCAGCAGCTTACGGACAGGTGCAACTAATGAAAAACTGTTTTTT. Combining the CDR3 with reference TRBV7-8 and TRBJ1-4 gives the whole variable domain GAGVSQSPRYKVAKRGQDVALRCDPISGHVSLFWYQQALGQGPEFLTYFQNEAQLDKSGLPSDRFFAERPEGSVSTLKIQRTQQEDSAVYLCASSLRTGATNEKLFFGSGTQLSVL.

The rearrangement joins TRBV7-2 to TRBJ2-7, with TRBD1 matching over 7 bases. Germline V gene data show CDR1 as SGHTA and CDR2 as FQGNSA. The CDR3 is made up of 14 amino acids. V lost 5 bases to trimming and J lost 5 bases; unmatched junction nucleotides: 9. For the CDR3, the DNA is TGTGCCAGCAGCCGACAGGGATTCCCCCACGAGCAGTACTTC. Translated, it gives CASSRQGFPHEQYF.

The genes are TRBV27 and TRBJ1-2; D unresolved. Germline values: CDR1 MNHEY, CDR2 SMNVEV (reference sequence). CDR3 length: 13 residues. V dropped 5 bases and J dropped 2 bases, with 9 bases sitting between them. The CDR3 sequence is CASSHSRNYGYTF. The DNA for the CDR3 is TGTGCCAGCAGTCATTCCAGGAACTATGGCTACACCTTC.

This clone appeared a single time. A far larger clone is off by one base, so a read error is likely. This rearrangement joins TRBV7-9 to TRBJ2-6, with 10 positions matching TRBD1. The CDR3 length is 18 residues. Per the germline V gene, CDR1 is SEHNR and CDR2 is FQNEAQ (reference sequence). Trimming cost V 5 bases and J 4 bases; bases outside gene matches: 11. The CDR3 here is CASSQGDRGGKGANVLTF. The CDR3 bases are TGTGCCAGCAGCCAAGGGGACAGGGGCGGTAAAGGGGCCAACGTCCTGACTTTC.

The chain links TRBV7-9 to TRBJ2-7; 8 bases line up with TRBD1. The germline CDR1 and CDR2 sequences are SEHNR and FQNEAQ (reference sequence). V trimming: 4 bases; J trimming: 5 bases; junction bases outside the gene matches: 13. This CDR3 is 16 amino acids long. CDR3 region: CASSSYRGAQSHEQYF. The DNA of the CDR3 is TGTGCCAGCAGCTCGTACAGGGGGGCGCAATCCCACGAGCAGTACTTC.

The chain has TRBV4-1 and TRBJ2-3; D gene uncertain. Germline V lookup: CDR1 MGHRA, CDR2 YSYEKL. Trimming took off 4 bases at V and 2 bases at J, with 13 bases between the two ends. The CDR3 runs 15 residues. CDR3 in DNA: TGCGCCAGCAGCCCTCTCCAAGATTACACAGATACGCAGTATTTT. Protein sequence: CASSPLQDYTDTQYF.

The gene calls are TRBV5-1 and TRBJ2-2, with D tentatively TRBD1 or TRBD2 (6 bases each). The CDR3 is 20 residues long. The V end was cut by 0 bases, the J end by 0 bases, with 21 bases between. Germline V gives CDR1 SGHRS, CDR2 YFSETQ. The CDR3 here is CASSLANQPPGGPNTGELFF. The CDR3 nucleotides read TGCGCCAGCAGCTTGGCCAATCAGCCCCCTGGGGGGCCGAACACCGGGGAGCTGTTTTTT.

This clone was seen more than once but under ten times. V and J are TRBV6-5 and TRBJ2-7, with 10 bases identical to TRBD1. After removal of 6 bases from V and 5 bases from J, the junction contained 10 bases not matched to a gene. The CDR3 runs to 15 residues. In germline, CDR1 is MNHEY, CDR2 SVGAGI. CDR3 protein: CASSQTGTGVHEQYF. The CDR3, as DNA: TGTGCCAGCAGCCAGACCGGGACAGGGGTCCACGAGCAGTACTTC.

V usage is TRBV7-2 and J usage is TRBJ1-1; D remains ambiguous. Germline CDR1 and CDR2: SGHTA and FQGNSA. This CDR3 region has 14 residues. V lost 5 bases and J lost 1, with 11 bases in between. The CDR3 loop reads CASSRGLKNTEAFF. In DNA form, the CDR3 reads TGTGCCAGCAGCCGGGGATTAAAGAACACTGAAGCTTTCTTT.